These T cell receptor beta chains were read from a single sample in a study of B cell selection in AIRE deficiency. Method: immunoSEQ multiplex PCR; TCRdb's copy keeps in-frame clones and lacks some. Here the sample spans 18,000 or so clones, approximately 94% being singletons. Input material: CD4+CD25+ Tregs sorted from PBMCs. The receptors shown here come from a human donor in good health. Each CDR3 is given with its conserved first and last residue. A D gene is named only where the DNA matches it firmly. Rows may omit the clone size; those that give it use once, few, many or a size class.

CDR3 DNA,CDR3 protein,V gene,clone size,CDR3 length,J gene,D gene
TGTGCCAGCAGTTCCCTCCCGGGCTCTGGAAACACCATATATTTT,CASSSLPGSGNTIYF,TRBV6-5,-,15,TRBJ1-3,-
TGTGCCAGCAGCTTGGGACTAGCCGAGTTCTTC,CASSLGLAEFF,TRBV5-6,-,11,TRBJ2-1,TRBD2
TGTGCCAGCAGTTCCCCGGGCCCGGGGACTGAAGCTTTCTTT,CASSSPGPGTEAFF,TRBV28,few,14,TRBJ1-1,-
TGTGCCACCAGCAGGACTAGCGGTAGCACAGATACGCAGTATTTT,CATSRTSGSTDTQYF,TRBV15,-,15,TRBJ2-3,TRBD2
TGCGCCAGCAGTCTTCTCGCCGAGCAGTTCTTC,CASSLLAEQFF,TRBV5-1,-,11,TRBJ2-1,-
TGCGCCAGCAGGGTCAGGGTGAGTGCTGAAGCTTTCTTT,CASRVRVSAEAFF,TRBV5-1,-,13,TRBJ1-1,-
TGTGCCAGCAGTGCCCCGCACTCCGGGGGGGTGGAGCAGTACTTC,CASSAPHSGGVEQYF,TRBV6-6,-,15,TRBJ2-7,TRBD2
TGCGCCAGCAGTGTCGGAAGTAGCGCAGATACGCAGTATTTT,CASSVGSSADTQYF,TRBV10-2,-,14,TRBJ2-3,-
TGTGCCAGCAGCTTCTTAACCACAGATACGCAGTATTTT,CASSFLTTDTQYF,TRBV9,-,13,TRBJ2-3,-
TGTGCCAGTCTAAGGATGCTGGACACTGAAGCTTTCTTT,CASLRMLDTEAFF,TRBV6-1,-,13,TRBJ1-1,-
TGTGCCAGCAGCTCGAGTGCTTGGGGCCAAGAGACCCAGTACTTC,CASSSSAWGQETQYF,TRBV5-4,-,15,TRBJ2-5,-
TGTGCCAGTAGTTTCCTCTTCTCCTACAATGAGCAGTTCTTC,CASSFLFSYNEQFF,TRBV19,-,14,TRBJ2-1,-
TGTGCCAGCAGCTCTACAGGGTTGGGAGGCTACACCTTC,CASSSTGLGGYTF,TRBV5-6,-,13,TRBJ1-2,-
TGCAGCGGCCTACTAGGAGATACGCAGTATTTT,CSGLLGDTQYF,TRBV29-1,-,11,TRBJ2-3,-
TGTGCCAGCCTCTTACGACAGGGGGTAGATGAAAAACTGTTTTTT,CASLLRQGVDEKLFF,TRBV28,-,15,TRBJ1-4,TRBD1
TGTGCCAGCAGTGAAGTGGTCAGGGGAAAAATCCTCTCTGGAAACACCATATATTTT,CASSEVVRGKILSGNTIYF,TRBV6-1,-,19,TRBJ1-3,-
TGTGCCAGCAGTGAGGGGGAGAGATTGGGCTACACCTTC,CASSEGERLGYTF,TRBV6-1,-,13,TRBJ1-2,-
TGCGCCAGCAGCTTGGGCCCCAGGACGGTCTCCTACGAGCAGTACTTC,CASSLGPRTVSYEQYF,TRBV5-1,once,16,TRBJ2-7,-
TGTGCCAGTAGTATAGACGCAGGGAAGCCTGAGCAGTTCTTC,CASSIDAGKPEQFF,TRBV19,-,14,TRBJ2-1,-
TGTGCCAGCAGTTTTGGAGGGACAGCTGGAAACACCATATATTTT,CASSFGGTAGNTIYF,TRBV28,-,15,TRBJ1-3,TRBD1
TGCGCCAGCAGCTTGGCTATCGGGAACACCGGGGAGCTGTTTTTT,CASSLAIGNTGELFF,TRBV5-1,-,15,TRBJ2-2,-
TGCGCCAGCAGCCAAGATATAACTCCCTACAATGAGCAGTTCTTC,CASSQDITPYNEQFF,TRBV4-3,-,15,TRBJ2-1,-
TGTGCCAGCAGCCCCCGGGACAGCCTTCTCAATGAGCAGTTCTTC,CASSPRDSLLNEQFF,TRBV9,-,15,TRBJ2-1,TRBD1
TGTGCCAGCAGCCCTAGCGGGAGGGCCTGGGATACGCAGTATTTT,CASSPSGRAWDTQYF,TRBV7-2,-,15,TRBJ2-3,TRBD2
TGCGCCAGCAGCTTCACAGTGTCTGGGGCCAACGTCCTGACTTTC,CASSFTVSGANVLTF,TRBV5-1,-,15,TRBJ2-6,-